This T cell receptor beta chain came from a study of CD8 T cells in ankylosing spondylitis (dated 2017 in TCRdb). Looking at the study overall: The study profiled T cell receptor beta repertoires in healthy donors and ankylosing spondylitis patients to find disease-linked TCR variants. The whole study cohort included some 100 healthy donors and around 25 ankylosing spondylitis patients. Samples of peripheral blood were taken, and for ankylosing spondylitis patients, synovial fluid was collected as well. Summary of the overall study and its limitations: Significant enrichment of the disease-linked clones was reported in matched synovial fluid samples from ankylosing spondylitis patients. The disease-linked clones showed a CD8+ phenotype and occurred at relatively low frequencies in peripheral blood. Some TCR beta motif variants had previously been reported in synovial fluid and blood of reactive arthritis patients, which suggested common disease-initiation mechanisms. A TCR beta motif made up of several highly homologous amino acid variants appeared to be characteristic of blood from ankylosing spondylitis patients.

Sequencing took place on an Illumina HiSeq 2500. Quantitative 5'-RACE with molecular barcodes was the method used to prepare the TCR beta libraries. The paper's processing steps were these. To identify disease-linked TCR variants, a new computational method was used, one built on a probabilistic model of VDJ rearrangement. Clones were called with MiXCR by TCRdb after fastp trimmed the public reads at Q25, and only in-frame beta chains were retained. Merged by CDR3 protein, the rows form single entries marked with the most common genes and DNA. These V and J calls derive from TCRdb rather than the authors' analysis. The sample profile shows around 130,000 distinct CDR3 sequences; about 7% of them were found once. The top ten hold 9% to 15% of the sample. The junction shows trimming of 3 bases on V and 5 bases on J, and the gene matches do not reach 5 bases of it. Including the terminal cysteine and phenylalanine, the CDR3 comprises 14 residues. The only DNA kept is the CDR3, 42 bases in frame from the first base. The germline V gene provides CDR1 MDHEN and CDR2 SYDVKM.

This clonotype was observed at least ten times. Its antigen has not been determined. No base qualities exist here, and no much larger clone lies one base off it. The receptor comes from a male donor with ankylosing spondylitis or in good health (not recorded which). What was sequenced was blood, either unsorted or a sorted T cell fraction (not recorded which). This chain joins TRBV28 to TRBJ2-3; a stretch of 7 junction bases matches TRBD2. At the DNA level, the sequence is TGTGCCAGCAGTTTCGGTCTAGCGGAAGATACGCAGTATTTT. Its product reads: CASSFGLAEDTQYF.